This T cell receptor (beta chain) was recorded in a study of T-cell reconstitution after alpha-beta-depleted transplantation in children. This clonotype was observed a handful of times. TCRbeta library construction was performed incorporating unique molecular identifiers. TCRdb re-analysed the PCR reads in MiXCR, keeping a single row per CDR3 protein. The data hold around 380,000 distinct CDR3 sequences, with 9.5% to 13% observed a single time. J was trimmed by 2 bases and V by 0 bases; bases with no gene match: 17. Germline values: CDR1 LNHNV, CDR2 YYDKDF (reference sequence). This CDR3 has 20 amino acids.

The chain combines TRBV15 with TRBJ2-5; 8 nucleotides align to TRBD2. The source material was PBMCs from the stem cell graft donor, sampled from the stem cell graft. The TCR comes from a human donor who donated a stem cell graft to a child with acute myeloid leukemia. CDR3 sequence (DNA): TGTGCCACCAGCAGAGATTGGTTACGGGAGGGAGGGTCGTATCAAGAGACCCAGTACTTC. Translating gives CATSRDWLREGGSYQETQYF. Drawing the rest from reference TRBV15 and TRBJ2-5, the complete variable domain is DAMVIQNPRYQVTQFGKPVTLSCSQTLNHNVMYWYQQKSSQAPKLLFHYYDKDFNNEADTPDNFQSRRPNTSFCFLDIRSPGLGDTAMYLCATSRDWLREGGSYQETQYFGPGTRLLVL.